This T cell receptor (beta chain) was observed in a study of early T cells in non-severe SARS-CoV-2 infection. The overall study: Bulk RNA taken from unsorted whole blood was sequenced, leaving chains unpaired.

Separate cDNA molecules each had unique molecular identifiers attached to them. TCRdb re-called the 5' RACE reads with MiXCR, one entry per CDR3 protein. This sample carries 70,000 to 75,000 distinct CDR3 sequences, 12% of them seen once, and the ten largest clones take roughly 4.3%. Whole-study results and caveats: Database matching using VDJdb favored anti-spike CD8 responses, with private and CD4 specificities left missing.

V was trimmed by 1 base and J by 7 bases, leaving 17 bases between them. Germline CDR1 is SGHVS and CDR2 is FNYEAQ. This CDR3 has 15 amino acids. Regarding this clonotype: Its antigen is unidentified.

The clonotype was recovered from an adult who was a healthcare worker with PCR-confirmed SARS-CoV-2 infection or an uninfected control (not recorded which). The sequencing input was whole blood. This chain uses TRBV7-6 with TRBJ2-7; weak D call: TRBD2 (6 bases). The CDR3 nucleotides are TGTGCCAGCAGCTTAGTCGACAGTCCTGGAGGGGAGCAGTACTTC. It is translated as CASSLVDSPGGEQYF. Filled out from reference TRBV7-6 and TRBJ2-7, the complete variable domain reads GAGVSQSPRYKVTKRGQDVALRCDPISGHVSLYWYRQALGQGPEFLTYFNYEAQQDKSGLPNDRFSAERPEGSISTLTIQRTEQRDSAMYRCASSLVDSPGGEQYFGPGTRLTVT.